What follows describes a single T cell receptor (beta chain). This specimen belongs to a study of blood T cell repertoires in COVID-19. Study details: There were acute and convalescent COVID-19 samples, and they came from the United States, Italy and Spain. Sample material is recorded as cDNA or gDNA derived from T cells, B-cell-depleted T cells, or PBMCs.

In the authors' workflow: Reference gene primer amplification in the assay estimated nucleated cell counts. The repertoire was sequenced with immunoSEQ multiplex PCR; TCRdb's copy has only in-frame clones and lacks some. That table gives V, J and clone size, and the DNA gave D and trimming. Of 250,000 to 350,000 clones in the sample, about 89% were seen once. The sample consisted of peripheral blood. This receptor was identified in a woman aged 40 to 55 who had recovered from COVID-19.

DNA for the CDR3: TGTGCCAGCTCACCAGGGGTAGCGGGAAGGTCATACAATGAGCAGTTCTTC. It codes for CASSPGVAGRSYNEQFF. This chain uses TRBV18 with TRBJ2-1, with TRBD2 matching over 8 bases. The CDR3 consists of 17 residues. Trimming took 2 bases from V and 4 from J; bases not matched to a gene: 10. From germline, CDR1 is KGHSH and CDR2 LQKENI.